This is a list of T cell receptor beta chains from one sample in a study of CD8 T cells in ankylosing spondylitis. In TCRdb, the 5' RACE reads were re-called with MiXCR into one record per CDR3 protein. The data contain 220,000 or so distinct CDR3 sequences, 10% of them singletons. The sequenced sample consisted of blood, either unsorted or a sorted T cell fraction (not recorded which). The receptor source for this set is a male donor with ankylosing spondylitis or in good health (not recorded which). Each CDR3 is given with its conserved first and last residue. D genes are given only for firm matches. The listing skips clone size in some rows; elsewhere it reads once, few, many or a size class.

CDR3aa	CDR3nt	d_gene	abundance	v_gene	j_gene
CASSRQGDSYNSPLHF	TGTGCCAGCAGTCGACAGGGAGACTCCTATAATTCACCCCTCCACTTT	TRBD1	many	TRBV12-3/TRBV12-4	TRBJ1-6
CASSARGSETGELFF	TGTGCCAGCAGCGCACGCGGGAGTGAGACCGGGGAGCTGTTTTTT	TRBD2	many	TRBV9	TRBJ2-2
CARAYRDLYNEQFF	TGTGCCAGAGCTTACCGGGACCTGTACAATGAGCAGTTCTTC	NA	NA	TRBV2	TRBJ2-1
CASSLSSRSSTGELFF	TGCGCCAGCAGCTTGAGCTCTAGGTCGAGCACCGGGGAGCTGTTTTTT	NA	many	TRBV5-1	TRBJ2-2
CASSLGGGQETQYF	TGTGCCAGCAGCTTAGGTGGGGGCCAAGAGACCCAGTACTTC	NA	many	TRBV7-3	TRBJ2-5
CASSQELAGGLYQETQYF	TGTGCCAGCAGCCAAGAGTTAGCGGGGGGGCTTTACCAAGAGACCCAGTACTTC	TRBD2	NA	TRBV4-2	TRBJ2-5
CASSLQQGAFEKLFF	TGCGCCAGCAGCTTGCAGCAGGGGGCTTTTGAAAAACTGTTTTTT	TRBD1	medium-sized	TRBV5-1	TRBJ1-4
CASSLVLTGFPGNTIYF	TGTGCCAGCAGCTTAGTTCTTACGGGTTTTCCTGGAAACACCATATATTTT	NA	NA	TRBV11-2	TRBJ1-3
CASSLRTGISTDTQYF	TGTGCCAGCAGCCTGAGGACAGGGATAAGCACAGATACGCAGTATTTT	TRBD1	few	TRBV13	TRBJ2-3
CSARDKAGTHVTQYF	TGCAGTGCTAGAGATAAAGCGGGGACGCACGTTACGCAGTATTTT	TRBD2	NA	TRBV20-1	TRBJ2-3
CASSLSKETQYF	TGTGCCAGCAGCTTATCAAAAGAGACCCAGTACTTC	NA	few	TRBV7-9	TRBJ2-5
CASSSGQAPAYEQYF	TGCGCCAGCAGTTCCGGACAGGCACCCGCCTACGAGCAGTACTTC	TRBD1	few	TRBV5-1	TRBJ2-7
CASSRTGPNTEAFF	TGTGCCAGCAGTCGAACCGGACCGAACACTGAAGCTTTCTTT	NA	many	TRBV12-3/TRBV12-4	TRBJ1-1
CASGLEVQETQYF	TGTGCCAGCGGCCTAGAGGTCCAAGAGACCCAGTACTTC	NA	NA	TRBV7-9	TRBJ2-5